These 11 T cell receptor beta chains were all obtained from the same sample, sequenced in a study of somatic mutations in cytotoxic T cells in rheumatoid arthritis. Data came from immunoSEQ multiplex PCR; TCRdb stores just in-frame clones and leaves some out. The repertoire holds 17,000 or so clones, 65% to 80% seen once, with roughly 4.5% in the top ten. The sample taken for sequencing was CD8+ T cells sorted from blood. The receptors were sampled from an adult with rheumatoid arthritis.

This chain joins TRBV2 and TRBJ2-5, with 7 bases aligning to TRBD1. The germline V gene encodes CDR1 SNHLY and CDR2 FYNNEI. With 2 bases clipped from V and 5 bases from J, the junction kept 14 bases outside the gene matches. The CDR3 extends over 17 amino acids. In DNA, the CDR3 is TGTGCCAGCAGTGAACCCCCAGAGACAGGGAGAAGGGAGACCCAGTACTTC. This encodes CASSEPPETGRRETQYF. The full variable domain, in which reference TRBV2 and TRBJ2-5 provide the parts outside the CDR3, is EPEVTQTPSHQVTQMGQEVILRCVPISNHLYFYWYRQILGQKVEFLVSFYNNEISEKSEIFDDQFSVERPDGSNFTLKIRSTKLEDSAMYFCASSEPPETGRRETQYFGPGTRLLVL.

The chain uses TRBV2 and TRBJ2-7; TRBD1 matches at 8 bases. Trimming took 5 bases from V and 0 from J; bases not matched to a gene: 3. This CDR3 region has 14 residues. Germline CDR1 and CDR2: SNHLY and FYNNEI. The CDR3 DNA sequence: TGTGCCAGCAGTTCGGACAGGGCCTCCTACGAGCAGTACTTC. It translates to CASSSDRASYEQYF. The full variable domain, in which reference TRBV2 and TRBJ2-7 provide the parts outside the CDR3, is EPEVTQTPSHQVTQMGQEVILRCVPISNHLYFYWYRQILGQKVEFLVSFYNNEISEKSEIFDDQFSVERPDGSNFTLKIRSTKLEDSAMYFCASSSDRASYEQYFGPGTRLTVT.

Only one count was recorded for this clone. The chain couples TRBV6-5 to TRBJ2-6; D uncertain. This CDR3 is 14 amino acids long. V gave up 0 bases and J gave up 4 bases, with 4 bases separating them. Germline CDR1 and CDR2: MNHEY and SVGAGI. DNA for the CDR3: TGTGCCAGCAGTTACTCTTTGGGGGCCAACGTCCTGACTTTC. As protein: CASSYSLGANVLTF.

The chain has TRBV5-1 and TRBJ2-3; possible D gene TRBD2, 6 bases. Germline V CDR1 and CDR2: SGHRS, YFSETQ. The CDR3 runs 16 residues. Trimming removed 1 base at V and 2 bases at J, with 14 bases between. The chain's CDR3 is CASSLPGGSSTDTQYF. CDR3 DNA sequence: TGCGCCAGCAGCTTGCCTGGGGGGAGCTCCACAGATACGCAGTATTTT.

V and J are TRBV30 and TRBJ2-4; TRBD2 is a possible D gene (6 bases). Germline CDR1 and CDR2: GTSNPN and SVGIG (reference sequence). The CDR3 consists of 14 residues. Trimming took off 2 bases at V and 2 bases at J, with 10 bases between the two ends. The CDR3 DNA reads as TGTGCCTGGAGTAGGGCGGGAACCAAAAACATTCAGTACTTC. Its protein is CAWSRAGTKNIQYF.

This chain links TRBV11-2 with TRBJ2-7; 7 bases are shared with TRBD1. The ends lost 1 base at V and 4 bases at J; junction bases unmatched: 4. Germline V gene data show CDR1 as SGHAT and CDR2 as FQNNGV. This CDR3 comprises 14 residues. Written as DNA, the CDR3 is TGTGCCAGCAGCTTAGGACAGGGAGCGTACGAGCAGTACTTC. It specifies CASSLGQGAYEQYF.

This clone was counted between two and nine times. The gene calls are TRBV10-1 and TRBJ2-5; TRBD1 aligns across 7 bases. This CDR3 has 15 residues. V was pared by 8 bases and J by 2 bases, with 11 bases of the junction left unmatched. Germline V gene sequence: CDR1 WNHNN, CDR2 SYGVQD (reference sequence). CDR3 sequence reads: CASLEARGLQETQYF. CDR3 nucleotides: TGCGCCAGCCTAGAGGCTAGGGGGCTACAAGAGACCCAGTACTTC.

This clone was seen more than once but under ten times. CDR3 amino acids: CASTPGQGAYEQYF. The CDR3 region has the DNA TGCGCCAGCACTCCCGGACAGGGGGCCTACGAGCAGTACTTC. The chain uses TRBV5-1 and TRBJ2-7; 10 nucleotides line up with TRBD1. This CDR3 spans 14 amino acids. Germline CDR1 reads SGHRS; CDR2 reads YFSETQ. The J segment lost 2 bases and the V segment lost 6 bases, leaving 5 bases of the junction unmatched.

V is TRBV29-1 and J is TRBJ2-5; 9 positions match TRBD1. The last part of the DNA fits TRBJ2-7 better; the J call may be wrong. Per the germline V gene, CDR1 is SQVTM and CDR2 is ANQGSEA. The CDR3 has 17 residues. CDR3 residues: CSVEVVSQGASSYEQYF. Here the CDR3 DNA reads TGCAGCGTTGAAGTGGTCTCACAGGGGGCAAGCTCCTACGAGCAGTACTTC.

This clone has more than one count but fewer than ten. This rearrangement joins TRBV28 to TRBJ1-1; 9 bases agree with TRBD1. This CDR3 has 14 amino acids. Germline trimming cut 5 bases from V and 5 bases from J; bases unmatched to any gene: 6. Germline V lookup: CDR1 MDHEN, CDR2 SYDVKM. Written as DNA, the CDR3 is TGTGCCAGCAGTGACACAGGGGGCAAGACTGAAGCTTTCTTT. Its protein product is CASSDTGGKTEAFF.

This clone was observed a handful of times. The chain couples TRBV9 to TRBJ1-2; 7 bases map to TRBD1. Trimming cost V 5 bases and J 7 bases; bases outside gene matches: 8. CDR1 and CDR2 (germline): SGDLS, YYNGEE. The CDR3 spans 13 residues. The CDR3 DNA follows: TGTGCCAGCAGTGACAGGGTCCCGGGTGGCTACACCTTC. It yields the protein CASSDRVPGGYTF.